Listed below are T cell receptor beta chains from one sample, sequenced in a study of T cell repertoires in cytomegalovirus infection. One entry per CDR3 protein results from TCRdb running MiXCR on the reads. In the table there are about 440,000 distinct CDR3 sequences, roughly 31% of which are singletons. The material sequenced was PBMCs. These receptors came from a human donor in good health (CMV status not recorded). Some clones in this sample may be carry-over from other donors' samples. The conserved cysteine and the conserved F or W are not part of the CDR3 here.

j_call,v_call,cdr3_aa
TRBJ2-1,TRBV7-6,ASSLWGGNNDEQF
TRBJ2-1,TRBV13,ASSLVGTPNEQF
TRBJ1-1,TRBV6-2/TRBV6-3,ASSPWGQGLANTEAF
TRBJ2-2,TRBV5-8,ASSSESSWAGELF
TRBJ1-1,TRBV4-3,ASSQEQGIRTEAF
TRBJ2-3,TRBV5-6,ASSLAQLAGSTDTQY
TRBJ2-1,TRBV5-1,ASSLALGGGNNEQF
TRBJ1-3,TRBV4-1,ASRPDRAGNPIY
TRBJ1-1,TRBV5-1,ASRLGTGGSNTEAF
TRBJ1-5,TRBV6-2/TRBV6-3,ASSPQGGPQPQH
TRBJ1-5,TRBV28,ASSLFRGSNQPQH
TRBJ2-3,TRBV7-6,ASSLRRGLNTDTQY
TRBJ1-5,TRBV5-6,ASSLGVGGNSNQPQH
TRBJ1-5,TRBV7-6,ASSLAGGTANQPQH
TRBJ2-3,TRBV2,ASEGGRTDTQY
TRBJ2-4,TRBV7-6,ASSSQGGRAKNIQY
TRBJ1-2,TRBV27,ASTGDHYGYT
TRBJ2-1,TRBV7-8,ASSLFPWGEQF
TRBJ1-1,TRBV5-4,ASSSNPGVSEAF
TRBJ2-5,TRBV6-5,ASSPFGIAGDLETQY
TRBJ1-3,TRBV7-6,ASSLGSWPPNSGNTIY
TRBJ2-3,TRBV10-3,AISSLRDGPFTDTQY
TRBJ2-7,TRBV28,ASTSTYEQY
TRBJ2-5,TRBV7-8,ASSLAQWGVETQY
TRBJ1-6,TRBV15,ATGSSYNSPLH
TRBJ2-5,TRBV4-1,ASSQDPSGGAGETQY
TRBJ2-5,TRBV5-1,ASSFPGAEETQY